One T cell receptor beta chain is described in this entry. The data were obtained in a study of PD-1 blockade in classical Hodgkin lymphoma. From germline, CDR1 is MNHEY and CDR2 SMNVEV (reference sequence). V gave up 0 bases and J gave up 7 bases, with 10 bases separating them. This CDR3 comprises 13 residues. Libraries were prepared by immunoSEQ multiplex PCR; TCRdb keeps only in-frame clonotypes and omits some of them. This table has about 4,200 clones, 81% appearing once. Time point: newly diagnosed, previously untreated cHL patient sample. PBMCs, once thawed, yielded CD8+ T cells isolated by magnetic negative selection.

The genes are TRBV27 and TRBJ2-7; tentatively, D is TRBD1 or TRBD2 (6 bases each). The sequence came from a human donor with classical Hodgkin lymphoma. Source material: CD8+ T cells from blood. Here the CDR3 DNA reads TGTGCCAGCAGTTTATCTCGGAGGGGGGAGCAGTACTTC. Translated, it gives CASSLSRRGEQYF.